This passage covers 18 T cell receptor beta chains from one sample sequenced in a study of T cells in Graves' hyperthyroidism and ophthalmopathy. Researchers amplified the TCR beta CDR3 regions from RNA transcripts. The TCR CDR3 was amplified in a first-round RT-PCR using the HTBI primer set. TCRdb re-analysed the multiplex PCR reads in MiXCR, keeping a single row per CDR3 protein. In the table there are about 560,000 distinct CDR3 sequences, 15% to 19% of which are singletons. Sequencing was done on a sample of blood. These receptors came from a woman aged 25 to 39 with Graves' hyperthyroidism.

In its sample, this clonotype was seen many times. This rearrangement joins TRBV28 to TRBJ2-2; possible D gene TRBD1, 6 bases. Trimming shortened V by 1 base and J by 6 bases, and 12 bases separated the two germline ends. This CDR3 is 15 amino acids long. CDR1 and CDR2 from the germline V gene are MDHEN and SYDVKM. CDR3 sequence reads: CASSLSQGRAGELFF. The CDR3 DNA reads TGTGCCAGCAGTTTATCACAGGGAAGGGCCGGGGAGCTGTTTTTT.

This clonotype was found many times. CDR3 coding DNA: TGCGCCAGCAGGTCCGGGACGGAAGAAGCTTTCTTT. Protein sequence: CASRSGTEEAFF. The V call is TRBV5-1, the J call TRBJ1-1; possibly TRBD1 for D (5 bases). Per the germline V gene, CDR1 is SGHRS and CDR2 is YFSETQ. Trimming removed 5 bases at V and 8 bases at J, with 13 bases between. The CDR3 extends over 12 amino acids.

The table lists this clonotype with many counts. The chain carries TRBV2 and TRBJ2-7, with D possibly matching TRBD1 (5 bases). Germline V gives CDR1 SNHLY, CDR2 FYNNEI. CDR3 size: 13 residues. V gave up 6 bases and J gave up 6 bases, with 15 bases separating them. The CDR3 DNA reads TGTGCCAGCAGCACGGACACAAAGCTCGAGCAGTACTTC. This translates into CASSTDTKLEQYF.

This clonotype has a count of ten or more. V is TRBV11-2 and J is TRBJ2-1; possibly TRBD1 or TRBD2 for D (5 bases each). CDR1 is SGHAT and CDR2 is FQNNGV in the germline V gene. Trimming left V 2 bases short and J 9 bases short, with 17 bases between. The CDR3 has 15 residues. Here the CDR3 reads CASSLWGLEGTEQFF. DNA for the CDR3: TGTGCCAGCAGCTTATGGGGGTTAGAGGGTACTGAGCAGTTCTTC.

This clonotype was seen ten or more times. The chain has TRBV28 and TRBJ2-7, with D possibly matching TRBD1 (6 bases). V lost 5 bases and J lost 5, with 13 bases in between. In germline, CDR1 is MDHEN, CDR2 SYDVKM. This CDR3 comprises 13 residues. The CDR3 region has the DNA TGTGCCAGCAGTCCCACAGGGCTCCACGAGCAGTACTTC. Amino acid sequence: CASSPTGLHEQYF.

This clonotype came up many times. The chain has TRBV11-2 and TRBJ2-3; 11 bases align to TRBD2. The J segment lost 6 bases and the V segment lost 4 bases, leaving 9 bases of the junction unmatched. Germline V lookup: CDR1 SGHAT, CDR2 FQNNGV. The CDR3 is 16 residues long. The CDR3 is CASSSGLAVQADTQYF. The CDR3, as DNA: TGTGCCAGCAGCTCGGGACTAGCGGTACAAGCCGATACGCAGTATTTT.

This clonotype showed up many times. The chain is built from TRBV2 and TRBJ1-2; TRBD1 matches 12 bases. With 6 bases clipped from V and 4 bases from J, the junction kept 3 bases outside the gene matches. The CDR3 extends over 14 amino acids. Germline CDR1 is SNHLY and CDR2 is FYNNEI. The CDR3 spells CASRGQGAVYGYTF. In DNA, the CDR3 is TGTGCCAGCAGGGGACAGGGGGCGGTCTATGGCTACACCTTC.

This clonotype occurred many times. The J gene is TRBJ2-1, the V gene TRBV28; 10 positions match TRBD2. This CDR3 region has 16 residues. Germline values: CDR1 MDHEN, CDR2 SYDVKM. Trimming at V came to 2 bases and at J to 10 bases, leaving 11 bases not matched to a gene. CDR3 amino acids: CASSLSVLAGALEQFF. Here the CDR3 DNA reads TGTGCCAGCAGTTTAAGTGTTCTAGCGGGAGCTTTAGAGCAGTTCTTC.

Many counts were recorded for this clonotype. The chain carries TRBV18 and TRBJ1-2; D gene ambiguous. V lost 6 bases to trimming and J lost 4 bases, with 12 bases between them. The CDR3 is 13 amino acids. Germline V gives CDR1 KGHSH, CDR2 LQKENI. As DNA, the CDR3 is TGTGCCAGCTCCAAGCCGGAGACCTATGGCTACACCTTC. Translation: CASSKPETYGYTF.

The V call is TRBV19, the J call TRBJ1-1; the D gene is possibly TRBD1 (6 bases). Germline V gives CDR1 LNHDA, CDR2 SQIVND (reference sequence). V was shortened by 6 bases and J by 0 bases, with 17 bases between the two germline ends. This CDR3 has 16 residues. CDR3 protein: CASSRAGGLMNTEAFF. In nucleotides, the CDR3 is TGTGCCAGTAGCCGCGCCGGGGGGCTAATGAACACTGAAGCTTTCTTT. Complete variable domain (other parts from reference TRBV19 and TRBJ1-1): DGGITQSPKYLFRKEGQNVTLSCEQNLNHDAMYWYRQDPGQGLRLIYYSQIVNDFQKGDIAEGYSVSREKKESFPLTVTSAQKNPTAFYLCASSRAGGLMNTEAFFGQGTRLTVV.

This clonotype was counted at least ten times. The chain uses TRBV18 and TRBJ1-2; D ambiguous. The V end lost 3 bases, the J end lost 1 base, and 6 bases lay between the germline ends. The CDR3 has 13 amino acids. CDR1 and CDR2 (germline): KGHSH, LQKENI. In DNA, the CDR3 is TGTGCCAGCTCACCTGAGAATAACTATGGCTACACCTTC. This sequence encodes CASSPENNYGYTF.

The CDR3 bases are TGTGCCACCAGCAGAGACGCCCCGGGGACTTTGTTCGTCCACGAGCAGTACTTC. Amino acid sequence: CATSRDAPGTLFVHEQYF. The V gene is TRBV15, the J gene TRBJ2-7; possible D gene TRBD2, 6 bases. Germline loops: CDR1 LNHNV, CDR2 YYDKDF (reference sequence). The CDR3 has 18 amino acids. Trimming shortened V by 0 bases and J by 5 bases, and 23 bases separated the two germline ends.

This clonotype was detected only a few times. The chain is built from TRBV20-1 and TRBJ2-3; a possible D gene is TRBD2 (6 bases). Germline-derived CDR1 and CDR2 are DFQATT and SNEGSKA (reference sequence). This CDR3 contains 15 residues. Trimming took 3 bases from V and 0 from J, leaving 13 bases between them. In nucleotides, the CDR3 is TGCAGTGCTAGTGGAGGGACCGATAGCACAGATACGCAGTATTTT. Translation: CSASGGTDSTDTQYF.

The sample holds many counts of this clonotype. The CDR3 protein is CASSGRLAGIQETQYF. Written as DNA, the CDR3 is TGTGCCAGCAGCGGCCGACTAGCGGGTATCCAAGAGACCCAGTACTTC. This chain uses TRBV7-9 with TRBJ2-5; 10 nucleotides line up with TRBD2. The CDR3 contains 16 residues. After removal of 5 bases from V and 1 base from J, the junction contained 7 bases not matched to a gene. The germline CDR1 and CDR2 sequences are SEHNR and FQNEAQ (reference sequence).

The J gene is TRBJ2-3, the V gene TRBV7-3, with TRBD2 matching 9 bases. CDR3 length: 17 amino acids. J lost 5 bases, V lost 0 bases, and 9 bases had no gene match. Germline CDR1 reads SGHTA; CDR2 reads FQGTGA. CDR3 sequence: CASSLTGGGRGVDTQYF. The DNA for the CDR3 is TGTGCCAGCAGCTTAACAGGTGGCGGGAGGGGTGTAGATACGCAGTATTTT.

This clonotype was seen many times. This chain links TRBV2 with TRBJ2-1; the D is unclear. The V end lost 1 base, the J end lost 1 base, and 8 bases lay between the germline ends. Germline CDR1 reads SNHLY; CDR2 reads FYNNEI. The CDR3 is made up of 15 amino acids. The CDR3 bases are TGTGCCAGCAGTGAAGTGACTGGATCCTACAATGAGCAGTTCTTC. Its protein is CASSEVTGSYNEQFF.

This clonotype has a handful of counts. The genes are TRBV5-1 and TRBJ2-7; 8 positions match TRBD2. The length of the CDR3 is 15 residues. The junction had 5 bases not matched to a gene; V was cut back by 0 bases and J by 3 bases. CDR1 SGHRS and CDR2 YFSETQ come from the germline V gene. The chain's CDR3 is CASSLGPAGVYEQYF. DNA for the CDR3: TGCGCCAGCAGCTTGGGGCCAGCGGGAGTCTACGAGCAGTACTTC.

This clonotype has at least ten counts. J is TRBJ2-3 and V is TRBV20-1; D is uncertain. This CDR3 region has 12 residues. V was pared by 4 bases and J by 1 base, with 6 bases between. Germline lookup yields CDR1 DFQATT and CDR2 SNEGSKA (reference sequence). DNA of the CDR3: TGCAGTGCTAAAAGGGGCACAGATACGCAGTATTTT. Its protein product is CSAKRGTDTQYF.